This TCR beta chain was documented in a study of Ad26.COV2.S vaccination and SARS-CoV-2 variants. Overall study context: Donor got 5x10^10 or 1x10^11 viral particles of Ad26.COV2.S.

The table came from immunoSEQ multiplex PCR; TCRdb's copy has only in-frame clones and leaves some out. This sample has 350,000 to 500,000 clones; around 87% occur once, and the top ten carry 3.5% to 4%. Study outcomes and limitations: Vaccinees reportedly had broad spike-specific CD8+ and CD4+ T cell responses.

This clone was seen only once. Its antigen is currently unknown. Treatment indicated: 19 received Ad26.COV2.S at low or high dose, single or two shots; five or six received placebo; per-sample allocation not given. Collection of the samples took place on day 63 after the first injection of vaccine or placebo. Germline loops: CDR1 SGHTA, CDR2 FQGNSA. The CDR3 totals 17 residues. Unmatched junction bases numbered 6, after V lost 0 bases and J lost 3 bases. This chain connects TRBV7-2 to TRBJ2-3; 10 positions agree with TRBD1. This TCR derives from a person between 18 and 60 years old who received the Ad26.COV2.S COVID-19 vaccine or a placebo. Sequences were derived from peripheral blood, sampled in a trial of Ad26.COV2.S vaccine versus placebo. The CDR3 spells CASSLAPTGGLTDTQYF. The CDR3 region has the DNA TGTGCCAGCAGCTTAGCCCCGACAGGGGGCTTAACAGATACGCAGTATTTT. The variable domain in full, with the rest retrieved from reference TRBV7-2 and TRBJ2-3, is GAGVSQSPSNKVTEKGKDVELRCDPISGHTALYWYRQSLGQGLEFLIYFQGNSAPDKSGLPSDRFSAERTGGSVSTLTIQRTQQEDSAVYLCASSLAPTGGLTDTQYFGPGTRLTVL.